The 8 T cell receptor beta chains presented below share a single source sample, sequenced in a study of blood T cell repertoires in COVID-19. Sequenced by immunoSEQ multiplex PCR; TCRdb stores in-frame clones only, minus some. Found here are 200,000 to 250,000 clones, about four fifths of them singletons; the top ten hold more than 2%. The source material was peripheral blood. The receptor set was obtained from a woman between 55 and 75 years old with acute or convalescent COVID-19.

The J gene is TRBJ2-7, the V gene TRBV5-4; tentatively, D is TRBD2 (5 bases). The CDR3 spans 13 residues. Germline CDR1 reads SGHNT; CDR2 reads YYREEE (reference sequence). V was trimmed by 0 bases and J by 4 bases, leaving 8 bases between them. The CDR3 sequence: CASSLGGEYEQYF. CDR3 coding DNA: TGTGCCAGCAGCTTGGGGGGAGAGTACGAGCAGTACTTC.

The V and J genes are TRBV5-1 and TRBJ2-5; 8 positions match TRBD2. Germline V gene data show CDR1 as SGHRS and CDR2 as YFSETQ. V trimming: 8 bases; J trimming: 5 bases; junction bases outside the gene matches: 8. The CDR3 length is 13 residues. The CDR3 spells CASRQRGTETQYF. For the CDR3, the DNA is TGCGCCAGTCGGCAGCGGGGGACCGAGACCCAGTACTTC.

Points on this clone: Other nucleotide sequences in the sample specify the same CDR3. The rearrangement uses TRBV10-3 and TRBJ1-2, with TRBD1 matching 11 bases. The CDR3 spans 13 residues. With V trimmed by 6 bases and J by 4 bases, 1 base remained unmatched. Germline assignment: CDR1 ENHRY and CDR2 SYGVKD. In nucleotides, the CDR3 is TGTGCCATCAGAGGGACAGGGGGCTATGGCTACACCTTC. Its protein is CAIRGTGGYGYTF.

To note about this clone: Other DNA sequences in this specimen translate into the identical CDR3. This chain connects TRBV3-1 (or the pseudogene TRBV3-2) to TRBJ2-7, with 10 bases aligning to TRBD2. J gave up 2 bases and V 6 bases, and 4 bases lay outside the gene matches. The CDR3 consists of 14 residues. The germline gives CDR1 LGHDT, CDR2 YNNKEL (reference sequence). The CDR3 here is CASSSSGGTYEQYF. For the CDR3, the DNA is TGTGCCAGCAGTTCTAGCGGGGGAACCTACGAGCAGTACTTC.

This chain joins TRBV7-9 and TRBJ2-1; 7 nucleotides line up with TRBD2. The germline CDR1 and CDR2 sequences are SEHNR and FQNEAQ (reference sequence). The CDR3 extends over 15 amino acids. V lost 2 bases and J lost 8; bases outside the gene matches: 9. The DNA for the CDR3 is TGTGCCAGCAGCTTATCAGGACTAGTCTTCGATGAGCAGTTCTTC. Translation gives CASSLSGLVFDEQFF.

The CDR3 reads CASSNVMAGGEKLFF. The CDR3 coding sequence is TGTGCCAGTAGTAACGTTATGGCAGGGGGCGAAAAACTGTTTTTT. The chain is built from TRBV19 and TRBJ1-4; TRBD1 matches at 8 bases. Germline CDR1 LNHDA, CDR2 SQIVND (reference sequence). V lost 4 bases, J lost 8 bases, and 9 bases stayed unmatched. The length of the CDR3 is 15 residues.

This sequence joins TRBV6-5 and TRBJ2-2; 7 nucleotides align to TRBD1. Germline trimming cut 0 bases from V and 7 bases from J; bases unmatched to any gene: 8. Germline values: CDR1 MNHEY, CDR2 SVGAGI. The CDR3 contains 16 residues. The DNA for the CDR3 is TGTGCCAGCAGTTACTCTCATCCCAGGGGGATCGGGGAGCTGTTTTTT. Its translation is CASSYSHPRGIGELFF.

This clone was seen once. This chain uses TRBV19 with TRBJ2-3; 7 bases agree with TRBD2. This CDR3 has 14 amino acids. The J segment lost 6 bases and the V segment lost 1 base, leaving 4 bases of the junction unmatched. Germline-derived CDR1 and CDR2 are LNHDA and SQIVND (reference sequence). The CDR3 DNA reads as TGTGCCAGTAGTATAGGACTAGCTTCGGATACGCAGTATTTT. Translated: CASSIGLASDTQYF.